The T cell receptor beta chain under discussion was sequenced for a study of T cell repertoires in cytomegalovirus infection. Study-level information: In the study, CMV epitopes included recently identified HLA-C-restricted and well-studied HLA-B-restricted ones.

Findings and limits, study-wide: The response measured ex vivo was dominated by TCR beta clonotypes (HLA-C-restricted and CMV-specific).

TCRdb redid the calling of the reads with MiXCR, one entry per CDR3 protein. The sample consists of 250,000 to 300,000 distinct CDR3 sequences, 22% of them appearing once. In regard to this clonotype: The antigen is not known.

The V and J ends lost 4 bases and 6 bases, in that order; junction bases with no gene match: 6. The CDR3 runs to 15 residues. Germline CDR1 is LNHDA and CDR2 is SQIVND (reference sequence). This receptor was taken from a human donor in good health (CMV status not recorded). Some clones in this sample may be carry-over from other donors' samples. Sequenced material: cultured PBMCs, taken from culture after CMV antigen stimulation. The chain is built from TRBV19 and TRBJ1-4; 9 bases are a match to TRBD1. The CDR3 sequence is CASSNTGTGYEKLFF. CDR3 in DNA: TGTGCCAGTAGTAACACCGGGACAGGGTATGAAAAACTGTTTTTT.